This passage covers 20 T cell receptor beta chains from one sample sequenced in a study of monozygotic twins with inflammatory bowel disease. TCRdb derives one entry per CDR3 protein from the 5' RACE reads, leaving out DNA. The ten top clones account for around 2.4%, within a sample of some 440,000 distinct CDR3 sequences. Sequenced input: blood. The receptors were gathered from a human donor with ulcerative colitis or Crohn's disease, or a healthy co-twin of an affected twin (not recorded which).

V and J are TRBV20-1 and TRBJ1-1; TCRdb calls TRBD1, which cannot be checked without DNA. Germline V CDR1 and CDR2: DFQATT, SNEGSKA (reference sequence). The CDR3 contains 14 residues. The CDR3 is CSARRQGMNTEAFF.

CDR3 sequence: CASSFRTGGPDEQYF. The chain couples TRBV5-8 to TRBJ2-7; there is no DNA to check the TCRdb D call of TRBD1. The CDR3 covers 15 residues. Germline-derived CDR1 and CDR2 are SGHTS and YDEGEE. The whole variable domain, filled in from reference TRBV5-8 and TRBJ2-7, reads EAGVTQSPTHLIKTRGQQATLRCSPISGHTSVYWYQQALGLGLQFLLWYDEGEERNRGNFPPRFSGRQFPNYSSELNVNALELEDSALYLCASSFRTGGPDEQYFGPGTRLTVT.

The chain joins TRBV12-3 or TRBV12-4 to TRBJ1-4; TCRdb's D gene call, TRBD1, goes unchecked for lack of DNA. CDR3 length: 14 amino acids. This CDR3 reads CASSSGQPNEKLFF.

The CDR3 sequence is CASSPAGGEAFF. The chain carries TRBV6-5 and TRBJ1-1. Germline lookup yields CDR1 MNHEY and CDR2 SVGAGI. The CDR3 sequence is 12 residues long.

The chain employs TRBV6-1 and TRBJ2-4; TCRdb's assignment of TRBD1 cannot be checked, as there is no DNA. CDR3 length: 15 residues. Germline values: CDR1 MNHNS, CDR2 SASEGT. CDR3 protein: CASSAAPGHENIQYF.

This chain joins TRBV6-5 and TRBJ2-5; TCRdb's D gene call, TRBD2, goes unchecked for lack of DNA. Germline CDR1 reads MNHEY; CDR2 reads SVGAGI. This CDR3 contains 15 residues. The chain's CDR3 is CASSYSGPTGETQYF.

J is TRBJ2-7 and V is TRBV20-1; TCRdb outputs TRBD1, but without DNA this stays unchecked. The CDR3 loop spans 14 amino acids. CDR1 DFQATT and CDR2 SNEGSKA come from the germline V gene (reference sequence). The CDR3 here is CSARGTASSYEQYF.

The CDR3 region is CASSPREVIANSPLHF. The rearrangement uses TRBV18 and TRBJ1-6. This CDR3 is 16 amino acids long. Germline lookup yields CDR1 KGHSH and CDR2 LQKENI.

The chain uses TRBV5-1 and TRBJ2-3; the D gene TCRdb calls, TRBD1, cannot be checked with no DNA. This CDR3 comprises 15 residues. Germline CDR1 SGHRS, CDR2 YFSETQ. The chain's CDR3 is CASSGGATSTDTQYF.

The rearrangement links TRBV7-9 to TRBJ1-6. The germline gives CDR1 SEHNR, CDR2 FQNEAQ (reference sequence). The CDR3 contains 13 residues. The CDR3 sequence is CASNRPGNSPLHF.

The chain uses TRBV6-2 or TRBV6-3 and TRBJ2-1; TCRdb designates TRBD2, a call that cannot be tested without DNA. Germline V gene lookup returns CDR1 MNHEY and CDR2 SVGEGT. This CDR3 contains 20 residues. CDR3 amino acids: CASSLTSGLASVGSYNEQFF.

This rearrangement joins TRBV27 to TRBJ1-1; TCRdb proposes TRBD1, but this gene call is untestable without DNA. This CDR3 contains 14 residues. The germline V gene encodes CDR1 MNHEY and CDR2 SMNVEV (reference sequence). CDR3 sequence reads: CASTNTGLNTEAFF.

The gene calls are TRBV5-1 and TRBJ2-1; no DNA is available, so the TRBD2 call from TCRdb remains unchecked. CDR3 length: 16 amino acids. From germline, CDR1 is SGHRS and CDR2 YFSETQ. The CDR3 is CASSSRLAGAFNEQFF.

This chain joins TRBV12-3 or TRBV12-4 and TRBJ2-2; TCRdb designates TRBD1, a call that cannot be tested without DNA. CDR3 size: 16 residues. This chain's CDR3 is CASITRGTGATGELFF.

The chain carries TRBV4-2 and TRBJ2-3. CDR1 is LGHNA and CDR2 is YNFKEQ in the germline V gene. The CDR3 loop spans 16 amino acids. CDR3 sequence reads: CASSQKPVTSTDTQYF.

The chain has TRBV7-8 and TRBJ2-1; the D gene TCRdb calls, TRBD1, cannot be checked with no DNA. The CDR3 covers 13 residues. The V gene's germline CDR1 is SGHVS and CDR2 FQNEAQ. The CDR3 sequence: CASSPSRGAEQFF.

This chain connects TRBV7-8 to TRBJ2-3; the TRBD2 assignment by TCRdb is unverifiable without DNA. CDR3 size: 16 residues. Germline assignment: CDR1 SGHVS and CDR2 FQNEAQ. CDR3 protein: CASSFGLAEWGDTQYF.

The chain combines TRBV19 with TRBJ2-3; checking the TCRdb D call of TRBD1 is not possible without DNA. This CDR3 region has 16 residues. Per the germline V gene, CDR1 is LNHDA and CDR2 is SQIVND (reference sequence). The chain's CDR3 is CASSMMGTTTTDTQYF.

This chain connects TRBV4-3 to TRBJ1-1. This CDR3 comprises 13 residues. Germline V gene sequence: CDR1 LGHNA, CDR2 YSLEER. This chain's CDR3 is CASSQGNIAEAFF.

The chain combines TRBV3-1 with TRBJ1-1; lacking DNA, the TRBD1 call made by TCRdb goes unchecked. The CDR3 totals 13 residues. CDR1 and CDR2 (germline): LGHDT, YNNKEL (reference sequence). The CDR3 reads CAGSPRGGTEAFF.